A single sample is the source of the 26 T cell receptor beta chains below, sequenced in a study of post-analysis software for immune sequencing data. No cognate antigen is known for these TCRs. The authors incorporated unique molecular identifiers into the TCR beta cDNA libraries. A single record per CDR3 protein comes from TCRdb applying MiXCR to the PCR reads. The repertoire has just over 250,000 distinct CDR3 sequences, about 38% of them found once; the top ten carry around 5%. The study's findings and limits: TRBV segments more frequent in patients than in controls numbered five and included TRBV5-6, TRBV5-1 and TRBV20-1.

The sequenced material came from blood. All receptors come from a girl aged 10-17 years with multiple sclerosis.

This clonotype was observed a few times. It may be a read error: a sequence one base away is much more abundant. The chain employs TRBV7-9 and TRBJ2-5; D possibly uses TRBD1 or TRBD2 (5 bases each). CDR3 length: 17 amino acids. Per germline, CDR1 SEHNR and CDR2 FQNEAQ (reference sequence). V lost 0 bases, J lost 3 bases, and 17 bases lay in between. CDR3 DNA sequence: TGTGCCAGCAGCTTAGCTACTAGGTGGGGACGAGAAGAGACCCAGTACTTC. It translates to CASSLATRWGREETQYF.

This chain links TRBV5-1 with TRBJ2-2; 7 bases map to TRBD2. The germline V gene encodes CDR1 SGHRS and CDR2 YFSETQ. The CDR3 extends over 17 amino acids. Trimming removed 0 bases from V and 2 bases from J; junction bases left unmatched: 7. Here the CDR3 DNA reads TGCGCCAGCAGCTTGGCCTTGGCTAGCGGTAACACCGGGGAGCTGTTTTTT. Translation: CASSLALASGNTGELFF.

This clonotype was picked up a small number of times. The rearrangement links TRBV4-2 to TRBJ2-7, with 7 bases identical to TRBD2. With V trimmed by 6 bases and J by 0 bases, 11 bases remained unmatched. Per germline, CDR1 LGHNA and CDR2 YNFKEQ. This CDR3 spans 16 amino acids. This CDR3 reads CASREWAGVSSYEQYF. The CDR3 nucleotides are TGTGCCAGCAGGGAATGGGCGGGAGTGAGCTCCTACGAGCAGTACTTC.

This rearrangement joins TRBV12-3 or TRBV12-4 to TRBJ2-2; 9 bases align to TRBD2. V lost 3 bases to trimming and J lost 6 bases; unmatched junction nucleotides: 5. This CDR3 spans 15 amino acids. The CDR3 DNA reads TGTGCCAGCAGTTTGGAGCGGGGGGTGTCCGGGGAGCTGTTTTTT. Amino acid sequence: CASSLERGVSGELFF.

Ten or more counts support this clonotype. The CDR3 protein is CASSVEAGGNTDTQYF. The CDR3 DNA is TGTGCCAGCAGCGTAGAGGCGGGAGGTAACACAGATACGCAGTATTTT. V usage is TRBV9 and J usage is TRBJ2-3; 8 bases match TRBD2. The junction had 5 bases not matched to a gene; V was cut back by 0 bases and J by 2 bases. Germline CDR1 reads SGDLS; CDR2 reads YYNGEE. CDR3 size: 16 residues.

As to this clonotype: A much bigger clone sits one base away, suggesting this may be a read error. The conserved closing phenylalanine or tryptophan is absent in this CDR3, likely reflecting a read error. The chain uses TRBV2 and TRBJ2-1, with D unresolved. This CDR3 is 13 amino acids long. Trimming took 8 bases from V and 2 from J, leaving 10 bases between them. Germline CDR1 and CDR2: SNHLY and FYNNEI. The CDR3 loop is CASGVATYNEQFL. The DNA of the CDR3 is TGTGCCAGCGGGGTAGCCACCTACAATGAGCAGTTCCTC.

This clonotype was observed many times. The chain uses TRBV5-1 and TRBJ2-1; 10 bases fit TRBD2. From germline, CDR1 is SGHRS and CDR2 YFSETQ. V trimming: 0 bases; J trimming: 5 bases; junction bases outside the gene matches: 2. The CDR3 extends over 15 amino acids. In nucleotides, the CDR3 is TGCGCCAGCAGCTTGGAACTAGCGGGGAACAATGAGCAGTTCTTC. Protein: CASSLELAGNNEQFF.

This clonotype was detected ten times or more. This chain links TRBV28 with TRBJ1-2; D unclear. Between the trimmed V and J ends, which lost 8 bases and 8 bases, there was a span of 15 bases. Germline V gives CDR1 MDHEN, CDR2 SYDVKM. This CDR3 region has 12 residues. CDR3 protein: CASVVGRNGYTF. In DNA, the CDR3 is TGTGCCAGCGTGGTCGGCAGGAACGGCTACACCTTC.

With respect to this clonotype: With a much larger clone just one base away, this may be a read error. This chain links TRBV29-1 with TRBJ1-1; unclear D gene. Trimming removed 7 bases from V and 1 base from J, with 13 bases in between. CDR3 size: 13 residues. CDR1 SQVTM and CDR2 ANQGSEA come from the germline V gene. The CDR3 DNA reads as TGCAGCGCTGATAACACGGGGAACACTGAAGCTTTCTTT. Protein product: CSADNTGNTEAFF.

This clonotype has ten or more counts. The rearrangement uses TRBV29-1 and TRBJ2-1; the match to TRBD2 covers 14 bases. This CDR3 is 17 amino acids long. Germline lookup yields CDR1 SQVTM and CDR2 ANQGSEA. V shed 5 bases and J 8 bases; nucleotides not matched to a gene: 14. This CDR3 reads CSVPASGGTSGSYEQFF. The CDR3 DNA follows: TGCAGCGTTCCTGCCTCAGGTGGGACTAGCGGGAGCTATGAGCAGTTCTTC.

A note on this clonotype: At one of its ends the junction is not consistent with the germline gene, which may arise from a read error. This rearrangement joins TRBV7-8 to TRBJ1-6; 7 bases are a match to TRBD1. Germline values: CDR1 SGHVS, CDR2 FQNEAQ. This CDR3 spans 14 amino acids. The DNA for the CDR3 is TGTGCCAGCAGCGGCCGGCAGGGGGGTTCACCCCCCCACTTT. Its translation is CASSGRQGGSPPHF.

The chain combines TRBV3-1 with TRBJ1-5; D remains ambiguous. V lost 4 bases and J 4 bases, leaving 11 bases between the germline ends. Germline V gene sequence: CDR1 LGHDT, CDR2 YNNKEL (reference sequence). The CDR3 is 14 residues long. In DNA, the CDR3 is TGTGCCAGCAGCCGGCGGGAGGTAAATCAGCCCCAGCATTTT. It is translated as CASSRREVNQPQHF.

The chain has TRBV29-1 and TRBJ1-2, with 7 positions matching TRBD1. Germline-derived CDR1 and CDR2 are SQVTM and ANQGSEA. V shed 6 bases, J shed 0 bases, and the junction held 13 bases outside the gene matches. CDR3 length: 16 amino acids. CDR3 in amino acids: CSVPGTDRVPNYGYTF. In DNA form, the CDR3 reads TGCAGCGTCCCGGGGACAGACAGGGTTCCTAACTATGGCTACACCTTC.

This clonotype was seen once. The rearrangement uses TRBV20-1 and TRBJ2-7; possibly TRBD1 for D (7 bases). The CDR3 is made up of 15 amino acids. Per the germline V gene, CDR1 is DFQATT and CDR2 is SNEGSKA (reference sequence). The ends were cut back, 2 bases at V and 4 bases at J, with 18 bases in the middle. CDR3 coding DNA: TGCAGTGCTAGATCCCCCGACAGGGAGGAGTACGAGCAGTACTTC. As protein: CSARSPDREEYEQYF.

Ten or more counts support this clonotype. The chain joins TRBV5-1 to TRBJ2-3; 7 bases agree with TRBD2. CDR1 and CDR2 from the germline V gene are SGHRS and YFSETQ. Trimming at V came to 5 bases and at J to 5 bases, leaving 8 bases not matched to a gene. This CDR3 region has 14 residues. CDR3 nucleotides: TGCGCCAGCAGGAGCGGGACCCTAGGAGATACGCAGTATTTT. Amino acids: CASRSGTLGDTQYF.

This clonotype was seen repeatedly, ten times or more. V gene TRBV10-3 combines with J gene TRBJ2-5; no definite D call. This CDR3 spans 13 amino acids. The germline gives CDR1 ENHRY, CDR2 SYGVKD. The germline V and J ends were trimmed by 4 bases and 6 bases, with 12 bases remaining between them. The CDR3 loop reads CAISATSEKTQYF. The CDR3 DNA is TGTGCCATCAGTGCCACGTCCGAAAAGACCCAGTACTTC.

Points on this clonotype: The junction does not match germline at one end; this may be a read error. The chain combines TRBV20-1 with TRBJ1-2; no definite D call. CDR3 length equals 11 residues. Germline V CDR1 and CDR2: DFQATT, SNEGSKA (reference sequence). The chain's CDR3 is CSAGEGYGYTF. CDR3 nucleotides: TGCAGTGCTGGAGAGGGATATGGCTACACCTTC.

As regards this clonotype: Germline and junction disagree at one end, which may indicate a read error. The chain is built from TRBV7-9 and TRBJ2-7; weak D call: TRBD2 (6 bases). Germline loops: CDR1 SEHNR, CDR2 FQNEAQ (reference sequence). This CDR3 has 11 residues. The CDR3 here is CVSSSSSVPYF. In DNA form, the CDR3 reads TGTGTCAGCAGCTCGTCTAGCGTTCCGTACTTC.

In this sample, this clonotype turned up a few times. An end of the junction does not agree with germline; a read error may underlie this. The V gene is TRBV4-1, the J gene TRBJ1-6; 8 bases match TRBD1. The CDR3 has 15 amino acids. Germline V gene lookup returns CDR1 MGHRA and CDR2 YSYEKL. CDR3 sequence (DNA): TGCGCCAGCAGCCAGTCCGGACAGGGTAATTCACCCCCCCACTTT. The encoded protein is CASSQSGQGNSPPHF.

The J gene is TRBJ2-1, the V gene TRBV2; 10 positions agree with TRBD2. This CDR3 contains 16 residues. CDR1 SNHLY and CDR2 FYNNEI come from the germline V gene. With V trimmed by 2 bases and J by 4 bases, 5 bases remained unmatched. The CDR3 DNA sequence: TGTGCCAGCAGTGAACCTCTAGCGGGAGTTTACAATGAGCAGTTCTTC. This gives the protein CASSEPLAGVYNEQFF.

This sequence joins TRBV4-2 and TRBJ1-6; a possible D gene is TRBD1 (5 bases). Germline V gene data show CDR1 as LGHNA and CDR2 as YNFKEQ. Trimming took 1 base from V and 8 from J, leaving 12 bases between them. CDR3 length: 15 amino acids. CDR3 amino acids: CASSQVPGLDSPLHF. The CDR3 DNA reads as TGTGCCAGCAGCCAAGTGCCGGGGCTCGATTCACCCCTCCACTTT.

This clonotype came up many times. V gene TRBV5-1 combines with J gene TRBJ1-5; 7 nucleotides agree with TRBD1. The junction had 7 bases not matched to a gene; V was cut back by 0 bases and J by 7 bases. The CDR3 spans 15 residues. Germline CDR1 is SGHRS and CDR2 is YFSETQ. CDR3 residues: CASSLEGGARQPQHF. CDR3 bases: TGCGCCAGCAGCTTGGAAGGGGGCGCGAGGCAGCCCCAGCATTTT.

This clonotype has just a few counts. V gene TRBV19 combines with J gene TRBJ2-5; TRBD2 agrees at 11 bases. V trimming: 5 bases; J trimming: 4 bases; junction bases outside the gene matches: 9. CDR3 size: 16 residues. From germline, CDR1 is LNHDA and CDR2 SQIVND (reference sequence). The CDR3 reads CASSARVAGGRETQYF. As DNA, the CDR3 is TGTGCCAGTAGTGCCCGAGTAGCGGGGGGGAGAGAGACCCAGTACTTC.

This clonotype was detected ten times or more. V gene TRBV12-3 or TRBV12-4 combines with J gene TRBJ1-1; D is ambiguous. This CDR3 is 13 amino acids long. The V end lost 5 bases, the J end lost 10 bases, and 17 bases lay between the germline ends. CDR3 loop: CASSPLRASGAFF. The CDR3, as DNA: TGTGCCAGCAGTCCACTCCGAGCGAGCGGAGCTTTCTTT.

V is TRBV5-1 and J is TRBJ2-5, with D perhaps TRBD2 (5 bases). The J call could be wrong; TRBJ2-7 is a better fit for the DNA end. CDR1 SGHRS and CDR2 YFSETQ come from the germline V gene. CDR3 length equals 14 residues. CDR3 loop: CASSFTIGGNEQYF. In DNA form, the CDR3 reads TGCGCCAGCAGCTTTACTATCGGAGGTAACGAGCAGTACTTC.

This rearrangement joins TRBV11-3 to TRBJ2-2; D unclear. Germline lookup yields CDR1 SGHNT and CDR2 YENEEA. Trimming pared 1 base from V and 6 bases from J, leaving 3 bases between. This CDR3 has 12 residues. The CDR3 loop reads CASSLGPGELFF. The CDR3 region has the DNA TGTGCCAGCAGCTTAGGCCCCGGGGAGCTGTTTTTT.